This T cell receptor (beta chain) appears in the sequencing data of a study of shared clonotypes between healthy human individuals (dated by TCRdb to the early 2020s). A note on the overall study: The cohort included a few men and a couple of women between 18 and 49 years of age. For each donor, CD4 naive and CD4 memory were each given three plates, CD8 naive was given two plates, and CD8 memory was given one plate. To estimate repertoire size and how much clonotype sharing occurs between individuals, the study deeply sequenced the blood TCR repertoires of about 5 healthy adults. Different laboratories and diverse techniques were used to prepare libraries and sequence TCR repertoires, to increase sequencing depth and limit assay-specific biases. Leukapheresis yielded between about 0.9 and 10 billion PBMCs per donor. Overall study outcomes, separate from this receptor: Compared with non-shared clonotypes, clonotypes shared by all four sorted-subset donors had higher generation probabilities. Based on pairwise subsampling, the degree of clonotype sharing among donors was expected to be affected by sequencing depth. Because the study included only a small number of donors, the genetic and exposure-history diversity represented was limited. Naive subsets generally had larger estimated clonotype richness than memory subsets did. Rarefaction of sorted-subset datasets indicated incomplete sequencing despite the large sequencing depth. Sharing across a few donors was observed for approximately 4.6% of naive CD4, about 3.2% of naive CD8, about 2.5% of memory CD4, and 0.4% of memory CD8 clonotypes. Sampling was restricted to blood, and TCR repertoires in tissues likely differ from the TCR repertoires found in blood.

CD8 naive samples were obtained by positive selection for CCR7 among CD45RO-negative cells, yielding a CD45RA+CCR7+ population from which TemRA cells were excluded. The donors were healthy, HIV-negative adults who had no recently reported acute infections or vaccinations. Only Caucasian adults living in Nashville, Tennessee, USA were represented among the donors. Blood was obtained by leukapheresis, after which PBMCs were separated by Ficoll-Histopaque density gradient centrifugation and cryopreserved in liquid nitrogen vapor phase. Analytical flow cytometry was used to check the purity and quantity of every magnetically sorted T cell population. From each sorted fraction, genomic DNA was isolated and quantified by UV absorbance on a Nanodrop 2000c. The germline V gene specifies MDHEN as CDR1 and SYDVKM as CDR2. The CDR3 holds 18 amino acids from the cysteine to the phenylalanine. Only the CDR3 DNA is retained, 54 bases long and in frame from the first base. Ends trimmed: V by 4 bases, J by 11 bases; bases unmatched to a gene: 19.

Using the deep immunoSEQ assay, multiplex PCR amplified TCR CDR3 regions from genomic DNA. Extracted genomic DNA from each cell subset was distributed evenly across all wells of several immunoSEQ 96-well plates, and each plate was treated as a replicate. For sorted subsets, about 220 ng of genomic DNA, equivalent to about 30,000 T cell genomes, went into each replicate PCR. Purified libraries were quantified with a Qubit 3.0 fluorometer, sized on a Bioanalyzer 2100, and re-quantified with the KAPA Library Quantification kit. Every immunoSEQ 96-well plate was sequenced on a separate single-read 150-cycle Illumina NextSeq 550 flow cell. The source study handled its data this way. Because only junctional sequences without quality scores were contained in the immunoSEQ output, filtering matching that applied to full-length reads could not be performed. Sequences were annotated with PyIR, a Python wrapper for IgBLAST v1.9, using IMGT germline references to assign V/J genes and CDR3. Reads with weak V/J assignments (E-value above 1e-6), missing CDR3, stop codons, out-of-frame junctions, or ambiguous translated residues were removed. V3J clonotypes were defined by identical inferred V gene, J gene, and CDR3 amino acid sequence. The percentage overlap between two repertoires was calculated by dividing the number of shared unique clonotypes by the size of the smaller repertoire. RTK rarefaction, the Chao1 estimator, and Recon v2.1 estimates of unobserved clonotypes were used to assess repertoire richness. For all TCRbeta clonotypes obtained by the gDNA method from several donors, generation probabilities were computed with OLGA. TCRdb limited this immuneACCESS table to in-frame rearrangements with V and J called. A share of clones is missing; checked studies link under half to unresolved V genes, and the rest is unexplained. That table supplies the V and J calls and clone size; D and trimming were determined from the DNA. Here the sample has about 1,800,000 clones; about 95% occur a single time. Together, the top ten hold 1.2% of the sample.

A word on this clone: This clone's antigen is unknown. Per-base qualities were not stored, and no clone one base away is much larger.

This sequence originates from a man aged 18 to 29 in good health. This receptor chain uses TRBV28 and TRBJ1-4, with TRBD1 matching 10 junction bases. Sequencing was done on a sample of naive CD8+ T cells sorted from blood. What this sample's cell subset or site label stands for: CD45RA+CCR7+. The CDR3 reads CASSSQVVRDRGVGKLFF. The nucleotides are TGTGCCAGCAGTTCACAAGTTGTCCGGGACAGGGGAGTGGGGAAACTGTTTTTT.